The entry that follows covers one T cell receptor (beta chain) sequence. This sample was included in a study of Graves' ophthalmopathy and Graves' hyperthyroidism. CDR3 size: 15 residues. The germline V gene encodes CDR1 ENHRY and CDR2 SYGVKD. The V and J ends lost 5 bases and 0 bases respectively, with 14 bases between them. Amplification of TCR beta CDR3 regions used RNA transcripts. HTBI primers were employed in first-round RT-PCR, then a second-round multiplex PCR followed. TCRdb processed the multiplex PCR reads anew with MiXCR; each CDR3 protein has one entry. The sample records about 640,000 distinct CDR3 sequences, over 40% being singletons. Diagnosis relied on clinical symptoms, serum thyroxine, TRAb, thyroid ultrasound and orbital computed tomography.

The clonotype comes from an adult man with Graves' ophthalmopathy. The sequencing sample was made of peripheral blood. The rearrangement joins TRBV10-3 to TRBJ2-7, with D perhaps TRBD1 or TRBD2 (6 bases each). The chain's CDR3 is CAISLTGASSYEQYF. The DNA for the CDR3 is TGTGCCATCAGTTTAACGGGGGCGAGCTCCTACGAGCAGTACTTC.